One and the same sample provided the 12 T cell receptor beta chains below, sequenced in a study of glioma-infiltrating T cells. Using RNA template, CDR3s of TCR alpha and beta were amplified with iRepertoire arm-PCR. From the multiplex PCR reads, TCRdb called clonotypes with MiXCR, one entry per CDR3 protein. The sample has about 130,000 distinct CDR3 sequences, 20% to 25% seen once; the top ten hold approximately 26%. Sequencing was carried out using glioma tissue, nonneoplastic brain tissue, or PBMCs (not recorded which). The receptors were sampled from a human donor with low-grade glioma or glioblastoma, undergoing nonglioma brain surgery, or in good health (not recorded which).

The CDR3 reads CASTPQREKAFF. The CDR3 region has the DNA TGTGCCAGCACCCCCCAGAGGGAAAAAGCTTTCTTT. This chain connects TRBV28 to TRBJ1-1; D is undetermined. The CDR3 sequence is 12 residues long. V lost 7 bases, J lost 9 bases, and 15 bases lay in between. Germline V gene sequence: CDR1 MDHEN, CDR2 SYDVKM.

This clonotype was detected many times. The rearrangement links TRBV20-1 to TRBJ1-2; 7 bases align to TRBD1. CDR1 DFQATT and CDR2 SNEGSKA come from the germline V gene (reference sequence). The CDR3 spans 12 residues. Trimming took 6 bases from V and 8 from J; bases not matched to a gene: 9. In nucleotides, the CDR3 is TGCAGTGCCTCCAGGGGGAGTGAAGGCTACACCTTC. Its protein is CSASRGSEGYTF.

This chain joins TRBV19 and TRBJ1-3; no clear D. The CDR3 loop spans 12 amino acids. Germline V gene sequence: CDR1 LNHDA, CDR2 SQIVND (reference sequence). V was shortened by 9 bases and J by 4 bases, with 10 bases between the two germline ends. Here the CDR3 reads CASQIAGNTIYF. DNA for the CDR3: TGTGCCAGCCAGATTGCAGGAAACACCATATATTTT.

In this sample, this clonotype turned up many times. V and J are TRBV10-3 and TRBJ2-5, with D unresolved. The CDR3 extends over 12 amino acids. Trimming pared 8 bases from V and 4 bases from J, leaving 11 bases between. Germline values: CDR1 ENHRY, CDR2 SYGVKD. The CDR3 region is CAIGTPAETQYF. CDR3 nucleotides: TGTGCCATCGGAACGCCGGCAGAGACCCAGTACTTC.

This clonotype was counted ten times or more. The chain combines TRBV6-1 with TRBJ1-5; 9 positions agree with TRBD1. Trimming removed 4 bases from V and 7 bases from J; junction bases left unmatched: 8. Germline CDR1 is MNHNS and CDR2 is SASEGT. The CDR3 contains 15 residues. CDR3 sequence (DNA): TGTGCCAGCAGTGTTGACAGGGGGTCGTACCAGCCCCAGCATTTT. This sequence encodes CASSVDRGSYQPQHF.

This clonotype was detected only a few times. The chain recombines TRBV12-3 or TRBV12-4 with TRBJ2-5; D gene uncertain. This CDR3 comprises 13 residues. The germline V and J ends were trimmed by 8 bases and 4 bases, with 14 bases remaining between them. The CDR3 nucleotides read TGTGCCAGCTCGGTGGGCGCGAGAGAGACCCAGTACTTC. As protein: CASSVGARETQYF.

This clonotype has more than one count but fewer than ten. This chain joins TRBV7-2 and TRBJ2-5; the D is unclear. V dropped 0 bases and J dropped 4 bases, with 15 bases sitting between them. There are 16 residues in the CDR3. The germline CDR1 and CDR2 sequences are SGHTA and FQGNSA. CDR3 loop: CASSLAPGPSRETQYF. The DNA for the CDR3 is TGTGCCAGCAGCTTAGCGCCGGGCCCCTCAAGAGAGACCCAGTACTTC.

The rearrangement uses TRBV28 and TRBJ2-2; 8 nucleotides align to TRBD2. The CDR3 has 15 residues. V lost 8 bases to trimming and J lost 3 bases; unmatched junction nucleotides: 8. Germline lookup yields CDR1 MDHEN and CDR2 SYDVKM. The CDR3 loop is CASGPGGEYTGELFF. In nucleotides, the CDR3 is TGTGCCAGCGGTCCCGGGGGGGAGTACACCGGGGAGCTGTTTTTT.

CDR3 nucleotides: TGTGCCAGCAGCTTGGATCGGGACTTAAGAGGCACTGAAGCTTTCTTT. As protein: CASSLDRDLRGTEAFF. J is TRBJ1-1 and V is TRBV7-9; TRBD1 is a possible D gene (5 bases). With 3 bases removed from V and 4 bases from J, the gap between germline ends came to 18 bases. Germline-derived CDR1 and CDR2 are SEHNR and FQNEAQ (reference sequence). The CDR3 consists of 16 residues.

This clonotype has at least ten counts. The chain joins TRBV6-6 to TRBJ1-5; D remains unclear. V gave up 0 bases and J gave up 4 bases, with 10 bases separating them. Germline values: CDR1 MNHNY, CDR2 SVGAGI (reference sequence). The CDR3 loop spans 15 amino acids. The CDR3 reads CASSYSSAGNQPQHF. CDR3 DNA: TGTGCCAGCAGTTACTCGAGCGCAGGAAATCAGCCCCAGCATTTT.

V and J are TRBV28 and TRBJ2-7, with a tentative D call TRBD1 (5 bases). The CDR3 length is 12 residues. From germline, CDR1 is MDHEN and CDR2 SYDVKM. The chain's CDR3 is CASSDSSYKQYV. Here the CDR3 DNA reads TGTGCCAGCAGCGACAGCTCCTACAAGCAGTACGTC.

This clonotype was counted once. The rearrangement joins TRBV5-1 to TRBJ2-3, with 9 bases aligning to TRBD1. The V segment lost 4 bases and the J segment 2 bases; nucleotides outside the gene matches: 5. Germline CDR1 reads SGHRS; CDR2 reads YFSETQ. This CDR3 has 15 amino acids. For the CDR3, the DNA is TGCGCCAGCAGCATGCGGGACAGGGACACAGATACGCAGTATTTT. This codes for CASSMRDRDTDTQYF.